This TCR beta chain is drawn from a study of Tregs in tolerant kidney transplant recipients. This CDR3 region has 18 residues. Germline assignment: CDR1 SNHLY and CDR2 FYNNEI. After removal of 4 bases from V and 3 bases from J, the junction contained 8 bases not matched to a gene. Clones were read by immunoSEQ multiplex PCR, and TCRdb kept only the in-frame ones, dropping some. Among 110,000 or so clones, 92% were seen once, and the ten largest hold approximately 0.6%. This chain connects TRBV2 to TRBJ2-5, with 16 bases fitting TRBD2. The origin of this receptor is a human donor in good health. The sample consisted of CD4+ T cells from blood. The chain's CDR3 is CASSAQGLAGGSKETQYF. The CDR3 DNA reads as TGTGCCAGCAGTGCCCAGGGACTAGCGGGGGGGAGCAAAGAGACCCAGTACTTC.